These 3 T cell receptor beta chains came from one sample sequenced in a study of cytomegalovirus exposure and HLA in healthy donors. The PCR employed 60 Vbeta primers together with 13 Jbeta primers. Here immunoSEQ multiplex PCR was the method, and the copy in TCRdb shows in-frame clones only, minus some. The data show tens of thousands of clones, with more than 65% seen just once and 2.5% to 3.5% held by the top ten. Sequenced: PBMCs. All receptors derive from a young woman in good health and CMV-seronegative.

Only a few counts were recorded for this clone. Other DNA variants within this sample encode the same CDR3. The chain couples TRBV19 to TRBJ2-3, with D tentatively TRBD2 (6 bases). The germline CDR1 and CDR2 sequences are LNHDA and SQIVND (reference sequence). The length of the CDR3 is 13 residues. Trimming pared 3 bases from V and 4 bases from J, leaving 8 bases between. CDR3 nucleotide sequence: TGTGCCAGTAGTATCCCGGGAGCAGATACGCAGTATTTT. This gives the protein CASSIPGADTQYF.

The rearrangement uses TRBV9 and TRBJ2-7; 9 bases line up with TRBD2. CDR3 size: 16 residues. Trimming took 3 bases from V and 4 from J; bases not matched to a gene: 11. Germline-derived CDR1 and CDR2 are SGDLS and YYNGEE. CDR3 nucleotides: TGTGCCAGCAGCGGACCGTTAGCGGGGGCCCAATACGAGCAGTACTTC. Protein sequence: CASSGPLAGAQYEQYF. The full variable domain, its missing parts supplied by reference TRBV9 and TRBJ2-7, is DSGVTQTPKHLITATGQRVTLRCSPRSGDLSVYWYQQSLDQGLQFLIQYYNGEERAKGNILERFSAQQFPDLHSELNLSSLELGDSALYFCASSGPLAGAQYEQYFGPGTRLTVT.

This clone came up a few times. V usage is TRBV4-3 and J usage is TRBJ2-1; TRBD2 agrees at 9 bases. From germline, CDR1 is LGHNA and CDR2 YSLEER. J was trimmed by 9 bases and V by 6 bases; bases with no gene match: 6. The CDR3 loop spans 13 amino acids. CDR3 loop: CASRHSGSGEQFF. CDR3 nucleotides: TGCGCCAGCAGACATAGCGGGAGCGGTGAGCAGTTCTTC.